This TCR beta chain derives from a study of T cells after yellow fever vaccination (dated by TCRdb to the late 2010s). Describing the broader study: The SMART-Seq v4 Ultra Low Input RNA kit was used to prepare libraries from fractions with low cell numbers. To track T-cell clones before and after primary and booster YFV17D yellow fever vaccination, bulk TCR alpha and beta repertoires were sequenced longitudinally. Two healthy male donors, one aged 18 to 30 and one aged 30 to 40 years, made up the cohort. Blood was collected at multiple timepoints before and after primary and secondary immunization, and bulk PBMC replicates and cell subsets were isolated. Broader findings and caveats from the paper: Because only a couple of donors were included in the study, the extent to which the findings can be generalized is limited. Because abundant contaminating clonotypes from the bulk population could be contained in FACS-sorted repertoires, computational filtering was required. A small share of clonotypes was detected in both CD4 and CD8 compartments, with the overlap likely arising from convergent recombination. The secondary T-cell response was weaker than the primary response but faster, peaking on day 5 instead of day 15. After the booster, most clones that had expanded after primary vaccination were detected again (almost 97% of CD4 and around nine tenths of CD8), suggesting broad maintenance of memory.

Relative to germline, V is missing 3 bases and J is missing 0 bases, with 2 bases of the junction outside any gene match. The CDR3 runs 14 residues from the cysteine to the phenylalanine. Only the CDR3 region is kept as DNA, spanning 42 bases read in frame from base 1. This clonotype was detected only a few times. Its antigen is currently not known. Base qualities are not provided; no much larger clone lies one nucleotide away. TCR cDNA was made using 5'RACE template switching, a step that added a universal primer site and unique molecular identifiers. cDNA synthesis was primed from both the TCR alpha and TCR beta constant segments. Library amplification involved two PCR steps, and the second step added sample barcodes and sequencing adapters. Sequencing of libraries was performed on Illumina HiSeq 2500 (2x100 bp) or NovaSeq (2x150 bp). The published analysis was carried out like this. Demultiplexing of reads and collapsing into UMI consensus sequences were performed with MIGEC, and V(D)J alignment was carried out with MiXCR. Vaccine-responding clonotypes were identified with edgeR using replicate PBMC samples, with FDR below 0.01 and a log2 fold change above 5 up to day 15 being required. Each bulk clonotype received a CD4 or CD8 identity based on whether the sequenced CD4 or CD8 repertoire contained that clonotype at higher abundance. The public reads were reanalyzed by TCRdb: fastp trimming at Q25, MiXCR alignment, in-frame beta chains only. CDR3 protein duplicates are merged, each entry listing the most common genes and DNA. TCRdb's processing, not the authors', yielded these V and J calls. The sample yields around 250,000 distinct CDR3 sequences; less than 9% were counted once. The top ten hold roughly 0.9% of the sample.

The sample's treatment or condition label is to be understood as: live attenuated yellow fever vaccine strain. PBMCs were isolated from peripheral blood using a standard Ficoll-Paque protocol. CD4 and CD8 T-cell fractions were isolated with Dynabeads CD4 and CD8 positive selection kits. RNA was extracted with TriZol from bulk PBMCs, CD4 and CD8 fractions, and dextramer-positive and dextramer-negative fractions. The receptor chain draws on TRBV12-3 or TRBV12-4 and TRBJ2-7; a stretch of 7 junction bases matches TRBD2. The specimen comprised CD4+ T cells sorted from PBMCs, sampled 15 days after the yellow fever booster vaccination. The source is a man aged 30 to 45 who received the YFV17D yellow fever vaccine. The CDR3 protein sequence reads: CASSFRDYSYEQYF. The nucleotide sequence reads TGTGCCAGCAGTTTCCGGGACTACTCCTACGAGCAGTACTTC.